This entry lists 5 T cell receptor beta chains sequenced from one sample in a study of OX40 agonist ivuxolimab in advanced cancers. Sequencing was performed with immunoSEQ multiplex PCR; in TCRdb, only in-frame clones are kept and a portion is missing. Among fewer than 70,000 clones, around 80% were seen once, and the ten largest hold 2.1%. Material: CD4+ or CD8+ T cells sorted from blood, obtained in a trial of the OX40 agonist ivuxolimab. The receptors were gathered from an adult with an advanced solid tumor such as melanoma, head and neck, liver or kidney cancer.

The chain employs TRBV28 and TRBJ2-1, with D tentatively TRBD1 or TRBD2 (5 bases each). The CDR3 loop spans 14 amino acids. CDR1 is MDHEN, CDR2 SYDVKM, per germline. The ends were cut back, 6 bases at V and 4 bases at J, with 13 bases in the middle. The CDR3 sequence is CASRSPWGYNEQFF. DNA for the CDR3: TGTGCCAGCAGAAGCCCCTGGGGGTACAATGAGCAGTTCTTC.

This chain uses TRBV19 with TRBJ2-7; D perhaps matches TRBD2 (5 bases). Looked up from germline, CDR1 is LNHDA and CDR2 is SQIVND (reference sequence). The CDR3 contains 13 residues. Trimming left V 0 bases short and J 6 bases short, with 9 bases between. Here the CDR3 DNA reads TGTGCCAGTAGTATAGATCGAGGGAGCGAGCAGTACTTC. Protein: CASSIDRGSEQYF.

The rearrangement uses TRBV29-1 and TRBJ2-5; D is unclear. V gave up 5 bases and J gave up 5 bases, with 12 bases separating them. Germline loops: CDR1 SQVTM, CDR2 ANQGSEA. This CDR3 is 12 amino acids long. CDR3 nucleotide sequence: TGCAGCGTTTGGAAGGGCCTGGAGACCCAGTACTTC. Protein: CSVWKGLETQYF.

The genes are TRBV7-9 and TRBJ2-6; TRBD2 is a possible D gene (5 bases). The CDR3 contains 16 residues. The germline V gene encodes CDR1 SEHNR and CDR2 FQNEAQ (reference sequence). Trimming shortened V by 1 base and J by 1 base, and 8 bases separated the two germline ends. CDR3 loop: CASSLGGGSGANVLTF. DNA for the CDR3: TGTGCCAGCAGCTTAGGAGGCGGGTCTGGGGCCAACGTCCTGACTTTC.

The genes are TRBV18 and TRBJ1-1, with D maybe TRBD1 (5 bases). The CDR3 is 11 amino acids. With 10 bases removed from V and 12 bases from J, the gap between germline ends came to 18 bases. Germline-derived CDR1 and CDR2 are KGHSH and LQKENI. CDR3 sequence: CANPWDPGTFF. In DNA form, the CDR3 reads TGTGCCAATCCATGGGACCCCGGAACTTTCTTT. The full variable domain, in which reference TRBV18 and TRBJ1-1 provide the parts outside the CDR3, is NAGVMQNPRHLVRRRGQEARLRCSPMKGHSHVYWYRQLPEEGLKFMVYLQKENIIDESGMPKERFSAEFPKEGPSILRIQQVVRGDSAAYFCANPWDPGTFFGQGTRLTVV.